One and the same sample provided the 20 T cell receptor beta chains below, sequenced in a study of blood T cell repertoires in COVID-19. Profiled with immunoSEQ multiplex PCR; TCRdb holds only in-frame clones, not every one. The repertoire holds about 210,000 clones, with about 91% as singletons. Sequencing input: peripheral blood. The receptors shown here come from a man aged 25-40 years with acute or convalescent COVID-19.

This sequence joins TRBV5-1 and TRBJ2-3, with D perhaps matching TRBD1 (5 bases). Germline V gene lookup returns CDR1 SGHRS and CDR2 YFSETQ. The CDR3 length is 16 residues. Trimming took 4 bases from V and 0 from J, leaving 15 bases between them. The CDR3 here is CASSPGAHLSTDTQYF. CDR3 DNA: TGCGCCAGCAGCCCTGGGGCCCACCTTAGCACAGATACGCAGTATTTT.

This clone showed up just once. The genes are TRBV5-5 and TRBJ1-3; D call uncertain. The CDR3 covers 15 residues. Per germline, CDR1 SGHKS and CDR2 YYEKEE (reference sequence). Trimming left V 1 base short and J 0 bases short, with 8 bases between. This chain's CDR3 is CASSLLVSSGNTIYF. The CDR3 DNA is TGTGCCAGCAGCTTGTTAGTCTCCTCTGGAAACACCATATATTTT.

The chain's CDR3 is CASSPGQALTDTQYF. The CDR3 DNA reads TGTGCCAGCAGCCCGGGACAGGCACTAACAGATACGCAGTATTTT. The chain uses TRBV6-6 and TRBJ2-3; the match to TRBD1 covers 8 bases. This CDR3 is 15 amino acids long. The germline CDR1 and CDR2 sequences are MNHNY and SVGAGI (reference sequence). V lost 6 bases and J lost 3; bases outside the gene matches: 8.

Only one count was recorded for this clone. V gene TRBV19 combines with J gene TRBJ2-1; 8 bases are a match to TRBD1. The CDR3 has 12 amino acids. Trimming removed 6 bases from V and 10 bases from J; junction bases left unmatched: 5. From germline, CDR1 is LNHDA and CDR2 SQIVND (reference sequence). CDR3 region: CASSRQGREQFF. The CDR3 DNA sequence: TGTGCCAGTAGCAGACAGGGGAGAGAGCAGTTCTTC.

As regards this clone: At the DNA level, this CDR3 is encoded by other sequences in the same sample as well. The rearrangement uses TRBV5-1 and TRBJ1-1, with D possibly TRBD1 on 5 matching bases. The germline CDR1 and CDR2 sequences are SGHRS and YFSETQ. V lost 2 bases and J 2 bases, leaving 10 bases between the germline ends. This CDR3 contains 14 residues. CDR3 DNA: TGCGCCAGCAGCTTCGGACAAGCAAACACTGAAGCTTTCTTT. This sequence encodes CASSFGQANTEAFF.

The V and J genes are TRBV2 and TRBJ1-2; D might be TRBD1 (5 bases). Germline V gives CDR1 SNHLY, CDR2 FYNNEI. This CDR3 comprises 13 residues. V was trimmed by 4 bases and J by 6 bases, leaving 12 bases between them. The CDR3 sequence is CASSVQGRDGYTF. The CDR3 DNA is TGTGCCAGCAGTGTTCAGGGAAGGGATGGCTACACCTTC.

The V gene is TRBV28, the J gene TRBJ2-6, with D uncertain. CDR3 length: 18 residues. Germline loops: CDR1 MDHEN, CDR2 SYDVKM. Trimming shortened V by 2 bases and J by 2 bases, and 16 bases separated the two germline ends. Here the CDR3 DNA reads TGTGCCAGCAGTTTAGTGGTTGACTCTAGACCTGGGGCCAACGTCCTGACTTTC. Translation gives CASSLVVDSRPGANVLTF.

This sequence joins TRBV24-1 and TRBJ2-5; possibly TRBD1 for D (5 bases). The CDR3 loop spans 17 amino acids. Trimming took 4 bases from V and 5 from J, leaving 22 bases between them. In germline, CDR1 is KGHDR, CDR2 SFDVKD. The CDR3 loop is CATSDPKVVLGRETQYF. The CDR3 DNA sequence: TGTGCCACCAGTGACCCCAAGGTCGTCCTGGGGCGGGAGACCCAGTACTTC.

The chain has TRBV2 and TRBJ2-1; D is possibly TRBD2 (6 bases). The CDR3 length is 17 residues. V lost 2 bases to trimming and J lost 6 bases, with 20 bases between them. In germline, CDR1 is SNHLY, CDR2 FYNNEI. CDR3 loop: CASSEIAVRDSSNEQFF. The CDR3 region has the DNA TGTGCCAGCAGTGAAATAGCGGTAAGGGACTCTTCCAATGAGCAGTTCTTC.

This clone has a single count. The V and J genes are TRBV19 and TRBJ1-5, with a weak D call TRBD1 (5 bases). The CDR3 length is 17 residues. Germline values: CDR1 LNHDA, CDR2 SQIVND (reference sequence). V lost 2 bases, J lost 1 base, and 15 bases lay in between. The CDR3: CASSIMFGGGSNQPQHF. Here the CDR3 DNA reads TGTGCCAGTAGTATAATGTTTGGGGGAGGCAGCAATCAGCCCCAGCATTTT.

V is TRBV3-1 (or the pseudogene TRBV3-2) and J is TRBJ1-2, with 7 positions matching TRBD1. V shed 4 bases and J 4 bases; nucleotides not matched to a gene: 12. The CDR3 extends over 16 amino acids. Germline loops: CDR1 LGHDT, CDR2 YNNKEL (reference sequence). CDR3: CASSLSDIGGSYGYTF. The CDR3 DNA is TGTGCCAGCAGCCTGTCCGATATAGGGGGCAGCTATGGCTACACCTTC.

The rearrangement links TRBV6-5 to TRBJ2-7, with no clear D. Germline V gene lookup returns CDR1 MNHEY and CDR2 SVGAGI. The V and J ends lost 1 base and 4 bases respectively, with 11 bases between them. This CDR3 is built from 14 residues. CDR3 sequence (DNA): TGTGCCAGCAGTTACTTCCGGAGCAATTACGAGCAGTACTTC. Protein: CASSYFRSNYEQYF.

The chain recombines TRBV6-6 with TRBJ1-1, with D unclear. The CDR3 runs 16 residues. Germline loops: CDR1 MNHNY, CDR2 SVGAGI (reference sequence). Trimming removed 2 bases at V and 2 bases at J, with 15 bases between. The CDR3 DNA is TGTGCCAGCAGTTACCTAGGGAGAGGATCAAACACTGAAGCTTTCTTT. Translating it yields CASSYLGRGSNTEAFF.

This clone was seen only once. This sequence joins TRBV2 and TRBJ1-1, with D perhaps TRBD1 (5 bases). Germline CDR1 SNHLY, CDR2 FYNNEI. Trimming stripped 6 bases from V and 11 bases from J, with 13 bases between. This CDR3 spans 11 amino acids. CDR3 in amino acids: CASRAGPWAFF. The CDR3 DNA reads as TGTGCCAGCAGGGCGGGGCCCTGGGCTTTCTTT. Based on the CDR3 plus reference TRBV2 and TRBJ1-1, the full variable domain is EPEVTQTPSHQVTQMGQEVILRCVPISNHLYFYWYRQILGQKVEFLVSFYNNEISEKSEIFDDQFSVERPDGSNFTLKIRSTKLEDSAMYFCASRAGPWAFFGQGTRLTVV.

The V call is TRBV4-2, the J call TRBJ2-7, with D perhaps matching TRBD2 (7 bases). CDR1 is LGHNA, CDR2 YNFKEQ, per germline. With 4 bases removed from V and 3 bases from J, the gap between germline ends came to 13 bases. This CDR3 contains 14 residues. CDR3 bases: TGTGCCAGCAGCCCCCAGGGGAGGGACTACGAGCAGTACTTC. The encoded protein is CASSPQGRDYEQYF.

The chain recombines TRBV5-1 with TRBJ1-2, with a weak D call TRBD1 (5 bases). V lost 4 bases to trimming and J lost 3 bases, with 16 bases between them. There are 15 residues in the CDR3. The V gene's germline CDR1 is SGHRS and CDR2 YFSETQ. Here the CDR3 DNA reads TGCGCCAGCAGCCCAGCGGTGGGAGGGGACTATGGCTACACCTTC. This codes for CASSPAVGGDYGYTF.

The rearrangement uses TRBV6-5 and TRBJ2-4, with 9 bases matching TRBD1. The length of the CDR3 is 16 residues. Trimming cost V 4 bases and J 2 bases; bases outside gene matches: 6. Germline V CDR1 and CDR2: MNHEY, SVGAGI. The CDR3 spells CASSSQGAGTKNIQYF. CDR3 in DNA: TGTGCCAGCAGTTCACAGGGGGCGGGGACCAAAAACATTCAGTACTTC.

The chain recombines TRBV28 with TRBJ2-7; TRBD1 agrees at 7 bases. The germline V gene has CDR1 MDHEN and CDR2 SYDVKM. V gave up 8 bases and J gave up 4 bases; unmatched junction bases: 14. The CDR3 runs 15 residues. CDR3 sequence reads: CASRSSGTAPYEQYF. The CDR3 DNA reads as TGTGCCAGCCGATCCTCCGGGACAGCCCCGTACGAGCAGTACTTC.

The V and J genes are TRBV7-9 and TRBJ2-7; 8 nucleotides line up with TRBD2. This CDR3 comprises 15 residues. CDR1 is SEHNR and CDR2 is FQNEAQ in the germline V gene (reference sequence). V was clipped by 5 bases and J by 6 bases; unmatched bases: 12. Here the CDR3 reads CASSPLRGLDSEQYF. The CDR3 region has the DNA TGTGCCAGCAGCCCCCTGCGGGGACTAGATAGCGAGCAGTACTTC.

Written as DNA, the CDR3 is TGTGCCAGCAGTACCACGGATCAGGTATCGCCCCAGCATTTT. Its protein product is CASSTTDQVSPQHF. The chain employs TRBV27 and TRBJ1-5; the D is unclear. The CDR3 totals 14 residues. V lost 5 bases and J 9 bases, leaving 17 bases between the germline ends. The germline CDR1 and CDR2 sequences are MNHEY and SMNVEV (reference sequence).